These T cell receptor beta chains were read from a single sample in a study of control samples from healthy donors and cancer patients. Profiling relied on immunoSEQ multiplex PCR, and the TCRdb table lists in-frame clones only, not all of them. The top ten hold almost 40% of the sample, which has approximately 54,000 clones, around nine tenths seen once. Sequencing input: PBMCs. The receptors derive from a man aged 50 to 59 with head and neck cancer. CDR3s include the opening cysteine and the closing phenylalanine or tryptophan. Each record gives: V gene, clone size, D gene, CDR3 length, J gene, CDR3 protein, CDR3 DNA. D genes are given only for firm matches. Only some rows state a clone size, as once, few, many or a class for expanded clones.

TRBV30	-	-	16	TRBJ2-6	CAWSEVRPSGANVLTF	TGTGCCTGGAGTGAGGTCCGCCCCTCTGGGGCCAACGTCCTGACTTTC
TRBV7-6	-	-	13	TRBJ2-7	CASSLGPPYEQYF	TGTGCCAGCAGCTTAGGACCTCCCTACGAGCAGTACTTC
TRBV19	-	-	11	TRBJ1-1	CASSTRAEAFF	TGTGCCAGTAGTACCAGGGCTGAAGCTTTCTTT
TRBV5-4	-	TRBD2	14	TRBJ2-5	CASSFPGGQETQYF	TGTGCCAGCAGCTTCCCGGGGGGCCAAGAGACCCAGTACTTC
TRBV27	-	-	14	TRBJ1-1	CASSPRTVNTEAFF	TGTGCCAGCAGCCCCCGGACGGTGAACACTGAAGCTTTCTTT
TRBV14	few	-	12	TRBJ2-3	CASSQGTDTQYF	TGTGCCAGCAGCCAGGGAACAGATACGCAGTATTTT
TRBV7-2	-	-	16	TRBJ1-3	CASSSSRTGTGNTIYF	TGTGCCAGCAGCTCATCCCGAACAGGGACTGGAAACACCATATATTTT
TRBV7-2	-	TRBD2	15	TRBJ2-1	CASSSRLAGRDEQFF	TGTGCCAGCAGCTCCCGACTAGCGGGAAGGGATGAGCAGTTCTTC
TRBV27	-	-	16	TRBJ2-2	CASSPSRGRHGGELFF	TGTGCCAGCTCGCCCTCGAGGGGACGACATGGCGGGGAGCTGTTTTTT
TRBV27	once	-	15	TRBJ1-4	CASSLSGHVNEKLFF	TGTGCCAGCAGTTTGTCGGGACACGTCAATGAAAAACTGTTTTTT
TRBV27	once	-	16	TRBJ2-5	CASSPQRQGNQETQYF	TGTGCCAGCAGTCCGCAGCGTCAGGGGAACCAAGAGACCCAGTACTTC
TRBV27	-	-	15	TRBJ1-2	CASSRRGGDDYGYTF	TGTGCCAGCAGTCGCCGGGGGGGAGATGACTATGGCTACACCTTC
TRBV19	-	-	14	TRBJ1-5	CASSRGFPNQPQHF	TGTGCCAGTAGTAGGGGTTTCCCTAATCAGCCCCAGCATTTT
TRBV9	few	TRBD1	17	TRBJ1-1	CASSVEGGRGRGTEAFF	TGTGCCAGCAGCGTCGAGGGTGGGAGGGGGCGCGGCACTGAAGCTTTCTTT
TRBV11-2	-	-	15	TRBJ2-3	CASSLGRVGTDTQYF	TGTGCCAGCAGCTTGGGCAGGGTCGGAACAGATACGCAGTATTTT
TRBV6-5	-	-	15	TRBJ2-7	CASSYSTQGGYEQYF	TGTGCCAGCAGTTACTCGACGCAGGGTGGCTACGAGCAGTACTTC
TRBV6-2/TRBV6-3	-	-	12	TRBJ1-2	CASSYSSYGYTF	TGTGCCAGCAGTTACTCGTCCTATGGCTACACCTTC
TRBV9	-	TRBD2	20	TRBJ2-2	CASSVVRAYNGGGNTGELFF	TGTGCCAGCAGCGTAGTTCGGGCCTATAACGGCGGGGGAAACACCGGGGAGCTGTTTTTT
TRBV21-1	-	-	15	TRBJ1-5	CASSSKGQGNQPQHF	TGTGCCAGCAGCAGCAAGGGACAGGGTAATCAGCCCCAGCATTTT
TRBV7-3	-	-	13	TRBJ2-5	CASSSTGRETQYF	TGTGCCAGCAGCTCAACTGGAAGGGAGACCCAGTACTTC